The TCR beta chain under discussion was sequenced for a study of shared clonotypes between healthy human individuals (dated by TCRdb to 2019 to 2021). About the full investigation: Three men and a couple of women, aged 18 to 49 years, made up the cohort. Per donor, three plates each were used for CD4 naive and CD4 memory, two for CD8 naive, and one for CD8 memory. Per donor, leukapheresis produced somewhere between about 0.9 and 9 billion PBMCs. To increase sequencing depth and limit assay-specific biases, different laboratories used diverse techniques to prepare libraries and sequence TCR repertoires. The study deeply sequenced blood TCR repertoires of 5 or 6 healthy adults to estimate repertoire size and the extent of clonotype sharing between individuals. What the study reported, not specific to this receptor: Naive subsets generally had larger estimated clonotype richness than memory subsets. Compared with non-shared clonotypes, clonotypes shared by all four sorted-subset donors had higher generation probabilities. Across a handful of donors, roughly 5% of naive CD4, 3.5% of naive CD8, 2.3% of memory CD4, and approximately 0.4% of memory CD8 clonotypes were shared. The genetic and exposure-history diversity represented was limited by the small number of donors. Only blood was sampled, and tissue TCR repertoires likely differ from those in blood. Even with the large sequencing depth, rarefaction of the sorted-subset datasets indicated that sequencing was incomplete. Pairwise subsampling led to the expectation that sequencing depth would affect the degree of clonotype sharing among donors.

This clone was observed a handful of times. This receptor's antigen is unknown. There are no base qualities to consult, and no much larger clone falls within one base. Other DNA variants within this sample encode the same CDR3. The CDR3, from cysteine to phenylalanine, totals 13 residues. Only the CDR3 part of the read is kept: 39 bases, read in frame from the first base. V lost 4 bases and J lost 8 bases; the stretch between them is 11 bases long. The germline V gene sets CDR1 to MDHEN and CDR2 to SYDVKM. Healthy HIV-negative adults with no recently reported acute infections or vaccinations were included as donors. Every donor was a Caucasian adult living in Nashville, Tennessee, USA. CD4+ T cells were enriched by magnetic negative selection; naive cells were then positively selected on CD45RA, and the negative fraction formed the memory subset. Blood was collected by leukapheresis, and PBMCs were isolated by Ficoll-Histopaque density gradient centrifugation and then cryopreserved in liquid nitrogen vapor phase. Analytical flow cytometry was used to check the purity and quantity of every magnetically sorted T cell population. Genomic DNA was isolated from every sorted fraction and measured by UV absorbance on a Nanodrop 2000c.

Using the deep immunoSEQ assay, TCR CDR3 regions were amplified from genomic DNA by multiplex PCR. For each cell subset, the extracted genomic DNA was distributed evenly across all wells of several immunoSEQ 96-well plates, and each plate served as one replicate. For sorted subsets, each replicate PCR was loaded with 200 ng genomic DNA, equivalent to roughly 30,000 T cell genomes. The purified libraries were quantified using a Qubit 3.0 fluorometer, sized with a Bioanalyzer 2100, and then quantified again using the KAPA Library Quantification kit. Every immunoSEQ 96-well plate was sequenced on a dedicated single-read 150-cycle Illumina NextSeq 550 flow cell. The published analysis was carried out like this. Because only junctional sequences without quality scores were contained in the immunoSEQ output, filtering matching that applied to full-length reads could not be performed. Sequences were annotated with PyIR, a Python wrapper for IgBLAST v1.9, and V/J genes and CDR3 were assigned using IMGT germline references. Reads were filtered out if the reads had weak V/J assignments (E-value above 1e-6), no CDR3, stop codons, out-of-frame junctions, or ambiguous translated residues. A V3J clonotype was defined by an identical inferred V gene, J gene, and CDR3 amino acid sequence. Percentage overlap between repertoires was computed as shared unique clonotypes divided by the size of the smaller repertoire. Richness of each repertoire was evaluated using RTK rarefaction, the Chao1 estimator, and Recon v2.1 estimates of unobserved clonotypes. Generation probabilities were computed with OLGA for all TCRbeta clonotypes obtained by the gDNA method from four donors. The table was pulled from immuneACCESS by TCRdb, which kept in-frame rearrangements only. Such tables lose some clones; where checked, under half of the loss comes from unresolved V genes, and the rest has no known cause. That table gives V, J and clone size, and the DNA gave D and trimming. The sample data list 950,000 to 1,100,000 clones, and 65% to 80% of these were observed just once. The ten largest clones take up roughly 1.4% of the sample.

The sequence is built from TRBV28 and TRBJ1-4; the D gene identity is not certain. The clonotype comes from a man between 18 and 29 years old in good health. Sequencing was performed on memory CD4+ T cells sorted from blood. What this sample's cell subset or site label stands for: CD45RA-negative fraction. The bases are TGTGCCAGCAGTTCCCAAGGAGGAGAAAAACTGTTTTTT. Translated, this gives CASSSQGGEKLFF.